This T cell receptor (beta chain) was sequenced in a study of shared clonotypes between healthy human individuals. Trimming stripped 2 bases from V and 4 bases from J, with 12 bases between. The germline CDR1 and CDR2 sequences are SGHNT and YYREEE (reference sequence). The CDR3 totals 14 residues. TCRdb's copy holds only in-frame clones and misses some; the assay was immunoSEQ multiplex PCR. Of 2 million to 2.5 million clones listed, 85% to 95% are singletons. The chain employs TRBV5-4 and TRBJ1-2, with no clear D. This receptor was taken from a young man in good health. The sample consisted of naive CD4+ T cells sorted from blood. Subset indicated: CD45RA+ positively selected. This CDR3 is CASSLTSPSYGYTF. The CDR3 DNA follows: TGTGCCAGCAGCTTAACCAGTCCGTCCTATGGCTACACCTTC.